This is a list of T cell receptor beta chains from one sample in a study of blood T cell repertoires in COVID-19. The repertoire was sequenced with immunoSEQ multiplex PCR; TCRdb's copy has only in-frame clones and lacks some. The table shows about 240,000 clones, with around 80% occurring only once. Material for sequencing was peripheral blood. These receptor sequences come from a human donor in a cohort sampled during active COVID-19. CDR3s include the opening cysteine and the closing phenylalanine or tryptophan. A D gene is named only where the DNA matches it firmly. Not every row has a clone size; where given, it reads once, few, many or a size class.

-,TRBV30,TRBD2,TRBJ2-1,CAWSVSGGYNEQFF,TGTGCCTGGAGTGTAAGCGGGGGATACAATGAGCAGTTCTTC
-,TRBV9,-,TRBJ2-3,CASSPRSGSTDTQYF,TGTGCCAGCAGCCCCCGGTCGGGGAGTACAGATACGCAGTATTTT
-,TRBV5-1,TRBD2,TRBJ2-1,CASTSGTSNYNEQFF,TGCGCCAGCACGTCCGGGACTAGCAACTACAATGAGCAGTTCTTC
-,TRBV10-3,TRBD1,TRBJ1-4,CATLQGAGEKLFF,TGTGCCACATTACAGGGGGCGGGGGAAAAACTGTTTTTT
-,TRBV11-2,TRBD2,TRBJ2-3,CASSLDGGRITDTQYF,TGTGCCAGCAGCTTAGACGGCGGGAGGATCACAGATACGCAGTATTTT
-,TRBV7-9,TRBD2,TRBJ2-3,CASSQSGSMTDTQYF,TGTGCCAGCAGCCAGAGCGGGAGCATGACAGATACGCAGTATTTT
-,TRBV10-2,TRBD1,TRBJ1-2,CASTSGQGDYGYTF,TGCGCCAGCACCTCGGGACAGGGAGACTATGGCTACACCTTC
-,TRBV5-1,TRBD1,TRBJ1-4,CASSLDRGNEKLFF,TGCGCCAGCAGCTTGGACAGGGGGAATGAAAAACTGTTTTTT
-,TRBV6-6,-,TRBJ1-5,CASNLNRQPQHF,TGTGCCAGCAATCTCAATCGGCAGCCCCAGCATTTT
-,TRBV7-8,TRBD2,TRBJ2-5,CASSSSRTRQETQYF,TGTGCCAGCAGCTCTTCTCGGACTAGACAAGAGACCCAGTACTTC
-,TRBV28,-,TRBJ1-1,CASSSPRGRSTEAFF,TGTGCCAGCAGTTCTCCCCGCGGGAGGAGCACTGAAGCTTTCTTT
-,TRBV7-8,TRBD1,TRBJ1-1,CASRLTGGRPNTEAFF,TGTGCCAGCAGACTTACAGGGGGTAGACCGAACACTGAAGCTTTCTTT
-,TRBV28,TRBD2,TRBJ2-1,CASSLGGLVVPEQFF,TGTGCCAGCAGTTTAGGGGGACTAGTCGTCCCTGAGCAGTTCTTC
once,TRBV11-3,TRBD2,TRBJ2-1,CASSPTRGGEQFF,TGTGCCAGCAGCCCGACTCGGGGAGGGGAGCAGTTCTTC
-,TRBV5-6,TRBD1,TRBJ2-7,CASSLGTGAIEQYF,TGTGCCAGCAGCCTAGGGACAGGGGCGATCGAGCAGTACTTC
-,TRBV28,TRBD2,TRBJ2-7,CASSLSPGTSDDYEQYF,TGTGCCAGCAGTTTATCTCCCGGGACTAGCGATGATTACGAGCAGTACTTC
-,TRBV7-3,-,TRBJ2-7,CASSSQGSREQYF,TGTGCCAGCAGCTCGCAGGGATCTAGAGAGCAGTACTTC
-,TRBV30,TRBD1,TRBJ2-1,CACGQGGNSYNEQFF,TGTGCCTGTGGACAGGGGGGTAACTCCTACAATGAGCAGTTCTTC
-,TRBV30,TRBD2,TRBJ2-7,CAHSGGLAYEQYF,TGTGCCCACAGCGGGGGGTTAGCCTACGAGCAGTACTTC
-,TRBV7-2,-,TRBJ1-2,CASSFLVGNNYGYTF,TGTGCCAGCAGCTTCCTCGTGGGCAATAACTATGGCTACACCTTC
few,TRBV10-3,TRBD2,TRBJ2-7,CAISEWGGRKQYF,TGTGCCATCAGTGAGTGGGGGGGTCGCAAGCAGTACTTC
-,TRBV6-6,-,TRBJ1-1,CASSNTRRGTEAFF,TGTGCCAGCAGTAACACGAGGAGGGGAACTGAAGCTTTCTTT